This TCR beta chain was captured by sequencing in a study of blood T cell repertoires in COVID-19 (dated by TCRdb to 2018 to 2020). Looking at the study overall: Samples covering the acute and convalescent phases of COVID-19 were provided by collaborators in the United States, Italy and Spain. The prospective study material was composed of cDNA or gDNA derived from T cells, B-cell-depleted T cells, or PBMCs. The dataset comprised deeply sampled blood TCRbeta repertoires from subjects exposed to, actively infected with, or recovered from COVID-19. A freely available public database, intended as a resource for researchers studying the immune response to SARS-CoV-2, is where the repertoires were released. The samples were drawn from two sources: the first 160 participants of the ongoing ImmuneRACE study, and fewer than 1,500 subjects contributed by 6 global collaborators. The sample metadata nearly always contained a de-identified subject ID, COVID-19 status, age in years and sex. Where HLA class I and class II types were available, the types were taken from metadata supplied by the sample provider, not from assay-based typing. Study-wide findings and limitations: Clinical and demographic metadata were provided uncurated, with the amount varying by source and participant.

Samples from volunteer blood donors who had recovered from COVID-19 were contributed by a second Seattle source. Whole blood was collected in K2EDTA tubes by collaborating institutions according to the institutions' own protocols. For TCRbeta analysis, collaborators shipped samples in one of three forms: frozen whole blood, isolated PBMCs, or DNA extracted from either of those sample types. The immunoSEQ Assay, a bias-controlled multiplex PCR, was used to amplify TCRbeta CDR3 regions from genomic DNA. The original pipeline was this. The number of nucleated cells in each sample was estimated from the amplification of reference gene primers within the assay. Sequence reads were collapsed and filtered to measure the absolute abundance of every unique TCRbeta CDR3 rearrangement. For each sample, productive Simpson clonality was calculated as the square root of Simpson's diversity index over productive rearrangements. TCRdb re-hosts the immuneACCESS table, in-frame sequences only. Its copies lack some clones; in the studies checked, an unresolved V gene accounts for under half of them, and the cause for the rest is not known. V and J calls and clone size are given by that table; D and trimming were obtained from the DNA. The sample contains a few hundred thousand clones, around 92% of them found a single time. Clones ranked in the top ten supply 5% to 7% of the sample.

As regards this clone: What antigen it recognizes has not been identified. Within one base of it there is no much larger clone, and no base qualities were kept.

The germline V gene gives CDR1 as WSHSY and CDR2 as SAAADI. Its CDR3 holds 15 amino acids, cysteine through phenylalanine. The entry retains the CDR3 DNA only, 45 bases that are in frame from base 1. Cut back by 6 bases and 4 bases, the V and J ends lie 19 bases apart. The TCR sequence derives from a man younger than 30 who had recovered from COVID-19. The chain is encoded by TRBV10-2 joined to TRBJ2-7; the D gene is possibly TRBD1, with 5 bases matching. The sample was peripheral blood. The nucleotides read TGCGCCAGCAGACCCGTGGGGCGGCTTGGTTACGAGCAGTACTTC. This yields the protein CASRPVGRLGYEQYF.